Sequencing of this T cell receptor (beta chain) was carried out in a study of early T cells in non-severe SARS-CoV-2 infection. Study information: The authors sequenced bulk RNA from unsorted whole blood, leaving chains unpaired.

In the library, individual cDNA molecules carried attached unique molecular identifiers. TCRdb re-analysed the 5' RACE reads in MiXCR, keeping a single row per CDR3 protein. The sample yields 49,000 or so distinct CDR3 sequences, around 6.5% seen once. This clonotype was counted at least ten times. V was pared by 4 bases and J by 8 bases, with 12 bases between. This CDR3 is 13 amino acids long. CDR1 is SGHKS, CDR2 YYEKEE, per germline (reference sequence). The sequenced sample was whole blood, obtained at baseline. The sequence was collected from an adult who was a healthcare worker with PCR-confirmed SARS-CoV-2 infection or an uninfected control (not recorded which). The V and J genes are TRBV5-5 and TRBJ1-4, with D unclear. The CDR3 spells CASSLLTTEKLFF. The DNA of the CDR3 is TGTGCCAGCAGCCTACTAACGACGGAAAAACTGTTTTTT.